This TCR beta chain was sequenced during a study of T cells expressing NK-cell markers. Study context: The authors sequenced eight donors, of whom seven were HCMV-seropositive and one was seronegative. Whole-study results and caveats: Several of the donors carried dominant NKG2C+ clonotypes that took up about 1.0-7.5% of their CD8+ T cells. Expanded NKG2C+ T cell clones were not confirmed as HCMV-specific. Once again these clonotypes came out on top in the CD3+CD56-NKG2C+ fraction of a few donors.

A remark on this clonotype: Its specificity is not known.

TCRdb derives one entry per CDR3 protein from the 5' RACE reads, leaving out DNA. This table lists some 110,000 distinct CDR3 sequences. The sample taken for sequencing was blood T cells: a sorted CD56 or NKG2C T cell subset, CD4+ or CD8+ T cells, or bulk PBMC T cells (not recorded which). This TCR came from a woman aged 18-69 years in good health.

The CDR3 is CSARETVPQYF. The V gene is TRBV20-1, the J gene TRBJ2-5. This CDR3 has 11 amino acids. CDR1 and CDR2 (germline): DFQATT, SNEGSKA (reference sequence).